What follows are 31 T cell receptor beta chains derived from one specimen sequenced in a study of lymphopenia after photon versus proton radiotherapy. Some clones are missing from TCRdb's copy, which holds only in-frame ones; the method was immunoSEQ multiplex PCR. Of approximately 21,000 clones listed, about 85% are singletons. The source was peripheral blood, collected from a patient treated with photon-based radiotherapy. The receptors stem from a man aged 60-69 years with pancreatic cancer.

The rearrangement links TRBV6-6 to TRBJ2-1, with 14 bases matching TRBD2. Germline CDR1 MNHNY, CDR2 SVGAGI (reference sequence). J lost 9 bases, V lost 6 bases, and 10 bases had no gene match. The CDR3 runs 16 residues. The CDR3 here is CASRPMTSGGAGEQFF. CDR3 DNA: TGTGCCAGCAGGCCGATGACTAGCGGGGGGGCCGGTGAGCAGTTCTTC.

On this clone itself: This likely comes from a read error, as the CDR3 has no conserved phenylalanine or tryptophan at its end. The DNA is left out, because the CDR3 cannot be placed on it with certainty; the CDR3 is given as TCRdb lists it. The chain couples TRBV4-1 to TRBJ1-2. The CDR3 totals 10 residues, both ends included. CDR1 MGHRA and CDR2 YSYEKL come from the germline V gene. The CDR3 region is CASSQGGARN.

This chain joins TRBV7-6 and TRBJ2-1, with D perhaps matching TRBD2 (7 bases). This CDR3 has 15 amino acids. The V and J ends lost 3 bases and 2 bases respectively, with 11 bases between them. Germline V CDR1 and CDR2: SGHVS, FNYEAQ. The CDR3 nucleotides read TGTGCCAGCAGCTTTGGGGGGGGGCCCTACAATGAGCAGTTCTTC. It yields the protein CASSFGGGPYNEQFF.

This chain connects TRBV10-1 to TRBJ1-1, with D tentatively TRBD1 (6 bases). Trimming took 4 bases from V and 3 from J, leaving 9 bases between them. Germline CDR1 reads WNHNN; CDR2 reads SYGVQD (reference sequence). The CDR3 sequence is 13 residues long. CDR3 in DNA: TGCGCCAGCAGTGCTACAGGGTACACTGAAGCTTTCTTT. Protein sequence: CASSATGYTEAFF.

The chain carries TRBV27 and TRBJ1-2; D gene uncertain. Per the germline V gene, CDR1 is MNHEY and CDR2 is SMNVEV (reference sequence). This CDR3 spans 13 amino acids. V lost 3 bases and J lost 3, with 8 bases in between. The chain's CDR3 is CASSFGPHYGYTF. CDR3 nucleotide sequence: TGTGCCAGCAGTTTTGGACCGCACTATGGCTACACCTTC.

The V call is TRBV6-5, the J call TRBJ1-5, with a possible D match to TRBD1 (5 bases). V dropped 6 bases and J dropped 2 bases, with 14 bases sitting between them. This CDR3 spans 15 amino acids. Germline CDR1 is MNHEY and CDR2 is SVGAGI. The CDR3 spells CASRNTREGNQPQHF. CDR3 coding DNA: TGTGCCAGCAGAAACACCAGGGAGGGCAATCAGCCCCAGCATTTT.

The chain uses TRBV6-5 and TRBJ1-2; D not certain. CDR1 MNHEY and CDR2 SVGAGI come from the germline V gene. The CDR3 spans 13 residues. V lost 6 bases, J lost 2 bases, and 10 bases lay in between. The CDR3 sequence: CASSRPQNYGYTF. DNA of the CDR3: TGTGCCAGCAGCCGTCCACAGAACTATGGCTACACCTTC.

This clone was seen a handful of times. The gene calls are TRBV11-1 and TRBJ1-1; no firm D call. Trimming left V 3 bases short and J 1 base short, with 9 bases between. This CDR3 spans 14 amino acids. Germline assignment: CDR1 SGHAT and CDR2 FQDESV (reference sequence). This CDR3 reads CASSFGETNTEAFF. DNA for the CDR3: TGTGCCAGCAGCTTCGGGGAGACGAACACTGAAGCTTTCTTT.

This clone was picked up a small number of times. V usage is TRBV27 and J usage is TRBJ1-2, with D possibly being TRBD1 (5 bases). CDR1 is MNHEY and CDR2 is SMNVEV in the germline V gene (reference sequence). V gave up 5 bases and J gave up 4 bases, with 14 bases separating them. This CDR3 is built from 14 residues. The CDR3 loop reads CASSADGTAYGYTF. DNA of the CDR3: TGTGCCAGCAGTGCCGATGGGACGGCCTATGGCTACACCTTC.

The chain joins TRBV7-2 to TRBJ1-5; TRBD1 matches 7 bases. Germline CDR1 SGHTA, CDR2 FQGNSA. The V segment lost 5 bases and the J segment 6 bases; nucleotides outside the gene matches: 7. CDR3 length: 14 amino acids. The CDR3 sequence: CASSPGGAGQPQHF. DNA for the CDR3: TGTGCCAGCAGCCCAGGGGGGGCGGGTCAGCCCCAGCATTTT.

The chain links TRBV30 to TRBJ1-2, with a tentative D call TRBD1 (6 bases). The CDR3 sequence is 12 residues long. Germline CDR1 and CDR2: GTSNPN and SVGIG (reference sequence). V lost 0 bases and J lost 7, with 9 bases in between. The CDR3 sequence: CAWSVKTGGYTF. CDR3 bases: TGTGCCTGGAGTGTAAAGACAGGTGGCTACACCTTC.

This clone was recorded only once. This chain uses TRBV6-5 with TRBJ1-2, with D uncertain. This CDR3 comprises 12 residues. Between the trimmed V and J ends, which lost 0 bases and 6 bases, there was a span of 5 bases. Germline-derived CDR1 and CDR2 are MNHEY and SVGAGI. The CDR3 region has the DNA TGTGCCAGCAGTTACTCTGGGGATGGCTACACCTTC. Protein sequence: CASSYSGDGYTF.

This sequence joins TRBV5-4 and TRBJ2-3, with 7 nucleotides matching TRBD2. This CDR3 has 15 residues. Trimming at V came to 4 bases and at J to 0 bases, leaving 5 bases not matched to a gene. The germline V gene encodes CDR1 SGHNT and CDR2 YYREEE (reference sequence). The CDR3 loop is CASSPGRLSTDTQYF. The DNA of the CDR3 is TGTGCCAGCAGCCCCGGGAGGCTAAGCACAGATACGCAGTATTTT.

The genes are TRBV6-5 and TRBJ2-5; D might be TRBD1 or TRBD2, each matching 5 bases. V was shortened by 6 bases and J by 5 bases, with 13 bases between the two germline ends. CDR1 and CDR2 from the germline V gene are MNHEY and SVGAGI. This CDR3 spans 13 amino acids. The CDR3 DNA sequence: TGTGCCAGCAGGATTACGTGGGGGGAGACCCAGTACTTC. Translating gives CASRITWGETQYF.

The rearrangement links TRBV2 to TRBJ1-6; D gene uncertain. Trimming took 8 bases from V and 2 from J, leaving 7 bases between them. The CDR3 has 13 residues. Germline lookup yields CDR1 SNHLY and CDR2 FYNNEI. CDR3 bases: TGTGCCAGCCTGGTCACCTATAATTCACCCCTCCACTTT. As protein: CASLVTYNSPLHF.

The CDR3 DNA sequence: TGTGCCAGCAGCTTACCAACACGGGATACGCAGTATTTT. It encodes CASSLPTRDTQYF. The chain has TRBV7-9 and TRBJ2-3; D is unresolved. In germline, CDR1 is SEHNR, CDR2 FQNEAQ (reference sequence). Trimming pared 2 bases from V and 6 bases from J, leaving 9 bases between. The length of the CDR3 is 13 residues.

V gene TRBV19 combines with J gene TRBJ2-7, with D possibly being TRBD2 (6 bases). Deletions cut 6 bases from V and 3 bases from J, with 18 bases between. The CDR3 is 15 residues long. Germline CDR1 LNHDA, CDR2 SQIVND (reference sequence). CDR3 DNA sequence: TGTGCCAGTAGCTTAAGCGGGTTGGTGGGCTACGAGCAGTACTTC. Translating it yields CASSLSGLVGYEQYF.

V gene TRBV6-5 combines with J gene TRBJ2-5; D ambiguous. This CDR3 spans 12 amino acids. Germline V gene lookup returns CDR1 MNHEY and CDR2 SVGAGI. V dropped 0 bases and J dropped 5 bases, with 4 bases sitting between them. CDR3 loop: CASSYSRETQYF. For the CDR3, the DNA is TGTGCCAGCAGTTACTCAAGGGAGACCCAGTACTTC.

The chain carries TRBV7-6 and TRBJ1-4; the D is unclear. Germline lookup yields CDR1 SGHVS and CDR2 FNYEAQ. V lost 10 bases and J lost 1, with 13 bases in between. This CDR3 has 14 amino acids. CDR3 in DNA: TGTGCCACCTCCCTTGTAGGAACTAATGAAAAACTGTTTTTT. This translates into CATSLVGTNEKLFF.

This clone was detected a few times. This CDR3 reads CASSVGERNNPLEYGYTF. CDR3 nucleotide sequence: TGTGCCAGCAGTGTGGGAGAGAGAAACAACCCCCTCGAATATGGCTACACCTTC. This sequence joins TRBV6-4 and TRBJ1-2; D not resolved. CDR1 and CDR2 from the germline V gene are MRHNA and SNTAGT. The CDR3 is 18 amino acids. Trimming removed 4 bases from V and 5 bases from J, with 26 bases in between.

This clone was picked up one time. The rearrangement links TRBV6-5 to TRBJ2-5; D assignment may be TRBD1 or TRBD2 (6 bases each). The DNA end lines up better with TRBJ2-7; the J call may be wrong. This CDR3 is built from 15 residues. Germline CDR1 is MNHEY and CDR2 is SVGAGI. The CDR3 loop reads CASSYGPGGLYEQYF. The DNA of the CDR3 is TGTGCCAGCAGTTACGGTCCCGGGGGCCTATACGAGCAGTACTTC.

CDR3 DNA: TGCGCCAGCAGCCCTATCAGGTCCGGGGGTTGGGATGGCTACACCTTC. Protein: CASSPIRSGGWDGYTF. This sequence joins TRBV5-1 and TRBJ1-2, with D perhaps matching TRBD1 (5 bases). The CDR3 runs 16 residues. From germline, CDR1 is SGHRS and CDR2 YFSETQ. The germline V and J ends were trimmed by 4 bases and 6 bases, with 22 bases remaining between them. The full variable domain, with the rest looked up from reference TRBV5-1 and TRBJ1-2, is KAGVTQTPRYLIKTRGQQVTLSCSPISGHRSVSWYQQTPGQGLQFLFEYFSETQRNKGNFPGRFSGRQFSNSRSEMNVSTLELGDSALYLCASSPIRSGGWDGYTFGSGTRLTVV.

This chain links TRBV19 with TRBJ1-4, with unresolved D. The CDR3 is 17 residues long. CDR1 and CDR2 from the germline V gene are LNHDA and SQIVND (reference sequence). Between the trimmed V and J ends, which lost 6 bases and 3 bases, there was a span of 20 bases. CDR3 nucleotides: TGTGCCAGTAGCATTGGTTCAAGCTTCGGCGCTAATGAAAAACTGTTTTTT. It codes for CASSIGSSFGANEKLFF.

The rearrangement uses TRBV30 and TRBJ2-3; weak D call: TRBD1 (7 bases). V was trimmed by 3 bases and J by 2 bases, leaving 9 bases between them. Germline V gives CDR1 GTSNPN, CDR2 SVGIG (reference sequence). The CDR3 is 13 amino acids. CDR3 bases: TGTGCCTGGAGCAGGGGGGCCACAGATACGCAGTATTTT. It is translated as CAWSRGATDTQYF.

J is TRBJ1-4 and V is TRBV5-1; D is undetermined. Germline V gene data show CDR1 as SGHRS and CDR2 as YFSETQ. V was shortened by 3 bases and J by 0 bases, with 12 bases between the two germline ends. The CDR3 runs 16 residues. CDR3 in DNA: TGCGCCAGCAGCTCGAGATCCGGGACAACTAATGAAAAACTGTTTTTT. Amino acids: CASSSRSGTTNEKLFF.

The gene calls are TRBV10-1 and TRBJ2-3; 8 bases map to TRBD2. The CDR3 sequence is 17 residues long. Germline CDR1 is WNHNN and CDR2 is SYGVQD (reference sequence). CDR3 protein: CAASPRERGPPTDTQYF. DNA for the CDR3: TGCGCAGCTTCCCCTCGGGAGCGGGGGCCGCCCACAGATACGCAGTATTTT.

This chain connects TRBV11-2 to TRBJ2-7; 8 nucleotides match TRBD1. From germline, CDR1 is SGHAT and CDR2 FQNNGV. The CDR3 length is 15 residues. Losses at the gene ends were 0 bases for V and 6 bases for J; bases not matched to a gene: 7. This CDR3 is CASSLEGTGSTEQYF. Written as DNA, the CDR3 is TGTGCCAGCAGCTTAGAGGGGACAGGAAGTACCGAGCAGTACTTC. Full variable domain (rest looked up from reference TRBV11-2 and TRBJ2-7): EAGVAQSPRYKIIEKRQSVAFWCNPISGHATLYWYQQILGQGPKLLIQFQNNGVVDDSQLPKDRFSAERLKGVDSTLKIQPAKLEDSAVYLCASSLEGTGSTEQYFGPGTRLTVT.

The chain couples TRBV5-1 to TRBJ2-5; 14 nucleotides agree with TRBD2. V shed 5 bases and J 4 bases; nucleotides not matched to a gene: 7. The germline V gene has CDR1 SGHRS and CDR2 YFSETQ. This CDR3 spans 16 amino acids. As DNA, the CDR3 is TGCGCCAGCAGTATTGGGACTAGCGGGGGTGGAGAGACCCAGTACTTC. It yields the protein CASSIGTSGGGETQYF.

Only one count was recorded for this clone. In nucleotides, the CDR3 is TGTGCCAGCAGCTTAGAGTCCCTACGTACTGAAGCTTTCTTT. It yields the protein CASSLESLRTEAFF. The chain links TRBV7-2 to TRBJ1-1; D uncertain. CDR1 and CDR2 from the germline V gene are SGHTA and FQGNSA. With 1 base removed from V and 5 bases from J, the gap between germline ends came to 11 bases. CDR3 size: 14 residues. The full variable domain, completed using reference TRBV7-2 and TRBJ1-1, is GAGVSQSPSNKVTEKGKDVELRCDPISGHTALYWYRQSLGQGLEFLIYFQGNSAPDKSGLPSDRFSAERTGGSVSTLTIQRTQQEDSAVYLCASSLESLRTEAFFGQGTRLTVV.

The chain carries TRBV18 and TRBJ2-7; 8 bases match TRBD2. Germline assignment: CDR1 KGHSH and CDR2 LQKENI. Trimming cost V 2 bases and J 5 bases; bases outside gene matches: 5. The CDR3 is made up of 14 amino acids. The CDR3 DNA follows: TGTGCCAGCTCACCAGGGCGGGGGGCGGACGAGCAGTACTTC. It specifies CASSPGRGADEQYF.

This clone was seen a handful of times. The rearrangement uses TRBV13 and TRBJ2-5, with TRBD2 identical over 7 bases. This CDR3 has 15 residues. After removal of 1 base from V and 3 bases from J, the junction contained 5 bases not matched to a gene. CDR1 PRHDT and CDR2 FYEKMQ come from the germline V gene (reference sequence). In nucleotides, the CDR3 is TGTGCCAGCAGCTTAGCGGGAGGAGGCGAAGAGACCCAGTACTTC. Its translation is CASSLAGGGEETQYF.